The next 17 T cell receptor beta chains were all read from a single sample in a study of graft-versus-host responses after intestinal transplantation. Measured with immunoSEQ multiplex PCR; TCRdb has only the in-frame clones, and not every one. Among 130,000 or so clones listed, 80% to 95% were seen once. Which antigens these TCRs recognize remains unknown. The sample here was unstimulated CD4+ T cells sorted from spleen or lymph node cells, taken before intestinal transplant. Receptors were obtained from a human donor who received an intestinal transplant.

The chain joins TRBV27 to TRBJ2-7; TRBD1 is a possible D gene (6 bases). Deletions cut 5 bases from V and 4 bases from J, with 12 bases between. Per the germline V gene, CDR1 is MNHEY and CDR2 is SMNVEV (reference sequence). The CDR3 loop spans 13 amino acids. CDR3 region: CASSLQTGYEQYF. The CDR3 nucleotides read TGTGCCAGCAGTCTCCAAACAGGGTACGAGCAGTACTTC.

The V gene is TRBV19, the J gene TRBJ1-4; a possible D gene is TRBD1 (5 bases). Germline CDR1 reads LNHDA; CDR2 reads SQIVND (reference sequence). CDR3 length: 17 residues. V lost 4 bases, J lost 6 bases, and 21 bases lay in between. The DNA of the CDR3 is TGTGCCAGTAGTAGCGGGGCCCATCAGGAGACTCATGAAAAACTGTTTTTT. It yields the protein CASSSGAHQETHEKLFF.

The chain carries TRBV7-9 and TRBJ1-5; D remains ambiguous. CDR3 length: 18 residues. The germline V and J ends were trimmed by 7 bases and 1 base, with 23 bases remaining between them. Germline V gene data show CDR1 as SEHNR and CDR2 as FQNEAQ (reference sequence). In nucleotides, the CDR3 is TGTGCCAGCACATTCGCGTCCAGTACGGGAGGAAGCAATCAGCCCCAGCATTTT. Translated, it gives CASTFASSTGGSNQPQHF.

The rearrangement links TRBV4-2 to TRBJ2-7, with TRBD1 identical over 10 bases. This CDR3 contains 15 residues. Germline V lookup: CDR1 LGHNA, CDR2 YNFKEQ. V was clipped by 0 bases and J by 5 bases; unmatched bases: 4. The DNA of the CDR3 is TGTGCCAGCAGCCAAGATAGGGACAGGGGAAACGAGCAGTACTTC. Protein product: CASSQDRDRGNEQYF.

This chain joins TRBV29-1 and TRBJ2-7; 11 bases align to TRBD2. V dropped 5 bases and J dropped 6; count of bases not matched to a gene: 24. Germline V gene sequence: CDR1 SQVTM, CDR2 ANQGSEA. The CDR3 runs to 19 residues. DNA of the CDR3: TGCAGCGTTTTACGCATAGCGGGAGGGCCGGAGGGTTTTCTCCTCGAGCAGTACTTC. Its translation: CSVLRIAGGPEGFLLEQYF.

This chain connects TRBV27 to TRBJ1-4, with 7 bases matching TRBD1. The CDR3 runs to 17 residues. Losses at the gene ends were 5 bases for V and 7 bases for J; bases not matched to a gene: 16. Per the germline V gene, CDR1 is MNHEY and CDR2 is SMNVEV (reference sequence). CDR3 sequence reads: CASSPWDSTHQGEKLFF. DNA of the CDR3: TGTGCCAGCAGTCCCTGGGACAGTACACACCAAGGTGAAAAACTGTTTTTT.

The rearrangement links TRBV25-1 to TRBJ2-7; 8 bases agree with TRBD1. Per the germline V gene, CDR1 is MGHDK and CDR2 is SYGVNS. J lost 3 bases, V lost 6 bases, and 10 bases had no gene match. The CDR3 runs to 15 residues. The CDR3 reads CASRPQGTGYYEQYF. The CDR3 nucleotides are TGTGCCAGCAGGCCTCAGGGGACAGGTTACTACGAGCAGTACTTC.

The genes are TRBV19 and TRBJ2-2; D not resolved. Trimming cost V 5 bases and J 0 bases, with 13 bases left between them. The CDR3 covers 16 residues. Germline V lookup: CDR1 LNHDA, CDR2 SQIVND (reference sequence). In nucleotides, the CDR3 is TGTGCCAGTAGTCTACATTTAAAAGCGAACACCGGGGAGCTGTTTTTT. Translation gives CASSLHLKANTGELFF. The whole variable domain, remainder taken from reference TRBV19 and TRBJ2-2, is DGGITQSPKYLFRKEGQNVTLSCEQNLNHDAMYWYRQDPGQGLRLIYYSQIVNDFQKGDIAEGYSVSREKKESFPLTVTSAQKNPTAFYLCASSLHLKANTGELFFGEGSRLTVL.

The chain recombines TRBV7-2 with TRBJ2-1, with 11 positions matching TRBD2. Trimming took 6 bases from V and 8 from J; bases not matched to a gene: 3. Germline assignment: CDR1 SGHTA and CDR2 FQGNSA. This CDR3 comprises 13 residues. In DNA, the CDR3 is TGTGCCAGCAGACTAGCGGGAGTTTATGAGCAGTTCTTC. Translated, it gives CASRLAGVYEQFF.

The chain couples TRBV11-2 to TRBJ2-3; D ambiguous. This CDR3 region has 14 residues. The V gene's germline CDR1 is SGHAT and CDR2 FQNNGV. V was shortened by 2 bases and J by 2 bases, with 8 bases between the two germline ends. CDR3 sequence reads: CASSLLIATDTQYF. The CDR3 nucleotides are TGTGCCAGCAGCTTATTAATAGCCACAGATACGCAGTATTTT.

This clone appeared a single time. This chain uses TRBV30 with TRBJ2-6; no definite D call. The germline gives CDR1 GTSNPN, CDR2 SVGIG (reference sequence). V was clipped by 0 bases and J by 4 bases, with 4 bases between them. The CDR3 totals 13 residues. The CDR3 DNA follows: TGTGCCTGGAGTGTATCAGGGGCCAACGTCCTGACTTTC. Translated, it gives CAWSVSGANVLTF.

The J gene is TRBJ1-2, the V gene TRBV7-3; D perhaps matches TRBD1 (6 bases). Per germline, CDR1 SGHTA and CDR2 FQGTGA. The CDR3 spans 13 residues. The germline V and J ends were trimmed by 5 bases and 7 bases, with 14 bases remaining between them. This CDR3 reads CASSPRPGAGYTF. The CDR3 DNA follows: TGTGCCAGCAGCCCCCGCCCGGGGGCTGGCTACACCTTC. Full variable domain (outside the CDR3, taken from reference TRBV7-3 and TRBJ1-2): GAGVSQTPSNKVTEKGKYVELRCDPISGHTALYWYRQSLGQGPEFLIYFQGTGAADDSGLPNDRFFAVRPEGSVSTLKIQRTERGDSAVYLCASSPRPGAGYTFGSGTRLTVV.

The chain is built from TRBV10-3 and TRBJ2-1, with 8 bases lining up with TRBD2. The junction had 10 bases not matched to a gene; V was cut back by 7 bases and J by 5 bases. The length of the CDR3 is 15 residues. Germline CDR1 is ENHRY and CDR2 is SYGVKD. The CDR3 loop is CAIKGSGGPNNEQFF. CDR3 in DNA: TGTGCCATCAAGGGGTCGGGAGGGCCCAACAATGAGCAGTTCTTC.

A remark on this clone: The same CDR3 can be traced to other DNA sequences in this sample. The CDR3 loop is CASSLTSGRTDTQYF. The DNA for the CDR3 is TGTGCCAGCAGTCTTACTAGCGGGAGAACAGATACGCAGTATTTT. The chain carries TRBV7-3 and TRBJ2-3, with 11 bases that match TRBD2. J was trimmed by 3 bases and V by 6 bases; bases with no gene match: 5. The CDR3 has 15 amino acids. CDR1 is SGHTA and CDR2 is FQGTGA in the germline V gene.

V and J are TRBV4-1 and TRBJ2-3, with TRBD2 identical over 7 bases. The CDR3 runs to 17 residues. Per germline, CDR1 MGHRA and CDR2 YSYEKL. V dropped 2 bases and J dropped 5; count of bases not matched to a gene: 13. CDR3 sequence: CASSQTRLALREDTQYF. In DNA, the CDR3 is TGCGCCAGCAGCCAAACCAGACTAGCTCTAAGGGAAGATACGCAGTATTTT.

CDR3 DNA: TGCGCCAGCAGCTCGCGGGGGCGGGACACTGAAGCTTTCTTT. It yields the protein CASSSRGRDTEAFF. The chain uses TRBV5-1 and TRBJ1-1, with D maybe TRBD1 (6 bases). The CDR3 is 14 amino acids. Germline V gives CDR1 SGHRS, CDR2 YFSETQ. Trimming shortened V by 3 bases and J by 3 bases, and 12 bases separated the two germline ends. Based on the CDR3 plus reference TRBV5-1 and TRBJ1-1, the full variable domain is KAGVTQTPRYLIKTRGQQVTLSCSPISGHRSVSWYQQTPGQGLQFLFEYFSETQRNKGNFPGRFSGRQFSNSRSEMNVSTLELGDSALYLCASSSRGRDTEAFFGQGTRLTVV.

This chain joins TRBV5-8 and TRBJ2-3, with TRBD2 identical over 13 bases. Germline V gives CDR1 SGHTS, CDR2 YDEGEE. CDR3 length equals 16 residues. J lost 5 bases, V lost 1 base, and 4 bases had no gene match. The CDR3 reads CASSLMGLAGIDTQYF. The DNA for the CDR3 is TGTGCCAGCAGCTTGATGGGACTAGCGGGAATAGATACGCAGTATTTT.